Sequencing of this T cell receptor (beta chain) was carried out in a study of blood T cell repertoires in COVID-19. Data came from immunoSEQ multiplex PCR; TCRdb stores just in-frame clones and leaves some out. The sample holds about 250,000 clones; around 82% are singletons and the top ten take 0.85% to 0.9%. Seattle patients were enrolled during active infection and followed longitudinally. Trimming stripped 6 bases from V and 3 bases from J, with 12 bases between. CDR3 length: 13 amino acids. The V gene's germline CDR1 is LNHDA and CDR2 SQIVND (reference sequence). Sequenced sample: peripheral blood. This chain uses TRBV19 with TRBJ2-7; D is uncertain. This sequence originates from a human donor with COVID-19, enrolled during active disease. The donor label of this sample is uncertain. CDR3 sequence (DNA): TGTGCCAGTAGCCGTCCTGGCAGCTACGAGCAGTACTTC. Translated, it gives CASSRPGSYEQYF.